A single sample gave rise to the 6 T cell receptor beta chains below, sequenced in a study of T-cell reconstitution after alpha-beta-depleted transplantation in children. Unique molecular identifiers were incorporated into the prepared TCRbeta library. TCRdb passed the PCR reads through MiXCR, listing each CDR3 protein once. Of 300,000 to 400,000 distinct CDR3 sequences in the sample, more than 10% were seen once. The material sequenced was PBMCs, taken from the stem cell graft. Source of these receptors: a human donor who donated a stem cell graft to a child with Fanconi anemia.

The chain is built from TRBV6-4 and TRBJ1-1; D gene uncertain. CDR3 length: 13 amino acids. CDR1 and CDR2 (germline): MRHNA, SNTAGT. V lost 3 bases to trimming and J lost 1 base, with 6 bases between them. The CDR3 DNA follows: TGTGCCAGCAGTGAGGGGTGGAACACTGAAGCTTTCTTT. This encodes CASSEGWNTEAFF.

This clonotype occurred a few times. This sequence joins TRBV6-5 and TRBJ2-5; maybe TRBD1 (6 bases). CDR1 and CDR2 from the germline V gene are MNHEY and SVGAGI. This CDR3 is 14 amino acids long. The ends were cut back, 6 bases at V and 5 bases at J, with 16 bases in the middle. CDR3 region: CASRGARPDETQYF. DNA for the CDR3: TGTGCCAGCAGGGGGGCCAGACCCGACGAGACCCAGTACTTC.

CDR3 residues: CASSETPQGEQYF. In DNA form, the CDR3 reads TGTGCCAGCAGTGAAACTCCGCAAGGAGAGCAGTACTTC. The chain recombines TRBV6-4 with TRBJ2-7; D is undetermined. The CDR3 loop spans 13 amino acids. In germline, CDR1 is MRHNA, CDR2 SNTAGT. V was pared by 3 bases and J by 7 bases, with 13 bases between.

The CDR3 sequence: CASGGQGRDQPQHF. The CDR3, as DNA: TGTGCCAGCGGAGGGCAGGGAAGGGATCAGCCCCAGCATTTT. This chain joins TRBV18 and TRBJ1-5; tentatively, D is TRBD1 (5 bases). Germline values: CDR1 KGHSH, CDR2 LQKENI. The CDR3 sequence is 14 residues long. The V and J ends lost 8 bases and 5 bases respectively, with 16 bases between them.

This clonotype occurred many times. The chain has TRBV3-1 and TRBJ2-7, with D possibly matching TRBD2 (5 bases). The length of the CDR3 is 15 residues. The V and J ends lost 1 base and 0 bases respectively, with 10 bases between them. From germline, CDR1 is LGHDT and CDR2 YNNKEL (reference sequence). The CDR3 protein is CASSQGSGSSYEQYF. The CDR3 DNA reads as TGTGCCAGCAGCCAAGGGTCGGGGAGCTCCTACGAGCAGTACTTC.

This clonotype was picked up a small number of times. The chain couples TRBV7-9 to TRBJ2-5; 8 bases map to TRBD1. Germline V gene lookup returns CDR1 SEHNR and CDR2 FQNEAQ (reference sequence). This CDR3 comprises 14 residues. V gave up 0 bases and J gave up 4 bases; unmatched junction bases: 1. The CDR3 DNA sequence: TGTGCCAGCAGCTTAGCAGGGACAGGAGAGACCCAGTACTTC. As protein: CASSLAGTGETQYF.